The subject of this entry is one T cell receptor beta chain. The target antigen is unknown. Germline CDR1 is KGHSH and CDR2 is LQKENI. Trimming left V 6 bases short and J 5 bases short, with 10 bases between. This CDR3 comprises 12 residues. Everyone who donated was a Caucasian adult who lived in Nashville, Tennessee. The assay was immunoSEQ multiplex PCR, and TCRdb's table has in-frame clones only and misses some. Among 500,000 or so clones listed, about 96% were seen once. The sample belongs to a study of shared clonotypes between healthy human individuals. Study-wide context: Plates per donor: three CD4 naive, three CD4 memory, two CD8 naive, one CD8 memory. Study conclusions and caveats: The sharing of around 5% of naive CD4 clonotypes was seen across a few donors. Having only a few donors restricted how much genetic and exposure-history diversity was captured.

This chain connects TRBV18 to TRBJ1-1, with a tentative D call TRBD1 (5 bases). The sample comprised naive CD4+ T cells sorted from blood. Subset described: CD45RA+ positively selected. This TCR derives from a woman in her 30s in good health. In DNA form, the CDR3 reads TGTGCCAGCTCTACGTCAGGGACTGAAGCTTTCTTT. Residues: CASSTSGTEAFF. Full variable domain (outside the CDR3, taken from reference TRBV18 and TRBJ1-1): NAGVMQNPRHLVRRRGQEARLRCSPMKGHSHVYWYRQLPEEGLKFMVYLQKENIIDESGMPKERFSAEFPKEGPSILRIQQVVRGDSAAYFCASSTSGTEAFFGQGTRLTVV.